This T cell receptor (beta chain) was recovered during a study of PD-1 blockade in mismatch repair-deficient tumors. Sequenced by immunoSEQ multiplex PCR; TCRdb stores in-frame clones only, minus some. The sample yields 100,000 to 150,000 clones, approximately 90% seen once. CDR1 and CDR2 (germline): SGHRS, YFSETQ. Germline trimming cut 3 bases from V and 4 bases from J; bases unmatched to any gene: 22. This CDR3 comprises 20 residues. Source: peripheral blood, taken 44 weeks after starting pembrolizumab. The V and J genes are TRBV5-1 and TRBJ2-3, with 8 bases aligning to TRBD2. This sequence originates from an adult with mismatch repair-deficient cancer. CDR3: CASSWSFVLSGRAPADTQYF. CDR3 nucleotide sequence: TGCGCCAGCAGCTGGAGCTTCGTCCTATCCGGGAGGGCCCCTGCAGATACGCAGTATTTT.